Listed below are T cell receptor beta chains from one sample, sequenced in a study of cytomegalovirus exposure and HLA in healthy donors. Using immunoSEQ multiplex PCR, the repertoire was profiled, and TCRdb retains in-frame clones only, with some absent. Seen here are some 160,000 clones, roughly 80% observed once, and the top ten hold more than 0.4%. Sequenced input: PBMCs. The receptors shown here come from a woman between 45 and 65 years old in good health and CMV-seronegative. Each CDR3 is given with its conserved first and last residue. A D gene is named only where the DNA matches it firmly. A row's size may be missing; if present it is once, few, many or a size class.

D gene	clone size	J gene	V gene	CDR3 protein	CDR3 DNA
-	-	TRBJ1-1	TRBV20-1	CSVRVDTEAFF	TGCAGTGTTCGGGTGGACACTGAAGCTTTCTTT
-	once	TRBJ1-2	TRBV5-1	CASSSAGGEGYTF	TGCGCCAGCAGCTCTGCGGGGGGAGAAGGCTACACCTTC
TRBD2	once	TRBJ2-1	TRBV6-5	CASSYGGVADNEQFF	TGTGCCAGCAGTTACGGGGGGGTCGCAGACAATGAGCAGTTCTTC
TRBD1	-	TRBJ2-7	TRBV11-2	CASGPDRGPYEQYF	TGTGCCAGCGGCCCTGACAGGGGTCCCTACGAGCAGTACTTC
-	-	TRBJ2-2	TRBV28	CASSLRALGGELFF	TGTGCCAGCAGTTTGAGGGCCCTGGGCGGGGAGCTGTTTTTT
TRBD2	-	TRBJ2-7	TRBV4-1	CASSPGLAEYYYEQYF	TGCGCCAGCAGCCCGGGACTAGCGGAATATTACTACGAGCAGTACTTC
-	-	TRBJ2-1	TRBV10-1	CASSESFGSGGEQFF	TGCGCCAGCAGTGAGTCCTTCGGTAGCGGTGGTGAGCAGTTCTTC
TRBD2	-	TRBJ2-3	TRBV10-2	CASGPGLRTDTQYF	TGCGCCAGCGGCCCGGGACTACGCACAGATACGCAGTATTTT
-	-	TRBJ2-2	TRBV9	CASSVERAATGELFF	TGTGCCAGCAGCGTAGAGCGGGCGGCCACCGGGGAGCTGTTTTTT
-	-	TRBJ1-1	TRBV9	CASSVQQEGTEAFF	TGTGCCAGCAGCGTTCAACAGGAGGGCACTGAAGCTTTCTTT
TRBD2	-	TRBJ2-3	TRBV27	CASSPVRGVLDTQYF	TGTGCCAGCAGCCCGGTGCGGGGGGTATTAGATACGCAGTATTTT